This record covers a single T cell receptor beta chain. Its antigen is unidentified. This sample was taken from a study of post-analysis software for immune sequencing data. For the study at large: As for disease course, relapsing-remitting, secondary progressive and progressive-relapsing multiple sclerosis were all included.

With V trimmed by 5 bases and J by 3 bases, 8 bases remained unmatched. Germline CDR1 reads SGHTA; CDR2 reads FQGNSA. This CDR3 is 15 amino acids long. Unique molecular identifiers tagged the TCR beta cDNA libraries. Researchers reported a few hundred thousand cDNA molecules coming from roughly 1 to 10 million T cells. TCRdb re-called the PCR reads through MiXCR, storing one row per CDR3 protein. Among about 540,000 distinct CDR3 sequences listed, about a third were seen once. Study results and limitations: Those with multiple sclerosis, the patient group, showed significantly lower normalized Chao1 diversity than controls. In patients, TRBV5-6, TRBV5-1 and TRBV20-1 belonged to roughly 5 TRBV segments found more frequently than in controls. F measure showed strong co-clustering of same-batch samples.

The chain uses TRBV7-2 and TRBJ2-7, with TRBD2 matching 9 bases. The sample comprised blood. The receptor was isolated from a girl aged 2-17 years with multiple sclerosis. CDR3 in DNA: TGTGCCAGCAGCCATAGCGGGGGTCGCATCTACGAGCAGTACTTC. Translation: CASSHSGGRIYEQYF.